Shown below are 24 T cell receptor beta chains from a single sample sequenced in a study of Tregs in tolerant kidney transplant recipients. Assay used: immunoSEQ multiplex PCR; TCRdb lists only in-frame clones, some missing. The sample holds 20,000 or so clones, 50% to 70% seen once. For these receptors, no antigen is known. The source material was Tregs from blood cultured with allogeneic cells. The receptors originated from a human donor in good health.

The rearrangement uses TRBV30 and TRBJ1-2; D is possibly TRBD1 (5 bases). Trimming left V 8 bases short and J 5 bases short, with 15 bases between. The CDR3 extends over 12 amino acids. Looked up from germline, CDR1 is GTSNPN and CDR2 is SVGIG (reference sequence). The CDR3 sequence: CALHREGYGYTF. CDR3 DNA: TGTGCCCTACACCGGGAGGGGTATGGCTACACCTTC.

For the CDR3, the DNA is TGCAGCGTTGAATGGACAGGGGGCCGCACAGATACGCAGTATTTT. Its translation is CSVEWTGGRTDTQYF. The chain recombines TRBV29-1 with TRBJ2-3; 11 bases agree with TRBD1. The CDR3 extends over 15 amino acids. The junction had 2 bases not matched to a gene; V was cut back by 2 bases and J by 1 base. Germline loops: CDR1 SQVTM, CDR2 ANQGSEA.

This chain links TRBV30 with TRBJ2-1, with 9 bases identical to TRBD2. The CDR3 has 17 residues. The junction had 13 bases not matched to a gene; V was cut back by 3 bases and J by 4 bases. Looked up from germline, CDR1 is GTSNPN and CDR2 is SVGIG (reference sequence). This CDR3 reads CAWSHHPGLAGYNEQFF. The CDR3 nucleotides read TGTGCCTGGAGCCACCATCCGGGCCTAGCGGGATACAATGAGCAGTTCTTC.

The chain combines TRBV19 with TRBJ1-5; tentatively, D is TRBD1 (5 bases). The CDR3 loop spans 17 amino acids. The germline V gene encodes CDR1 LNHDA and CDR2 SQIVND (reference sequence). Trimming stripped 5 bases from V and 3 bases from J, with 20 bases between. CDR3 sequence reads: CASSPRTLPRLNQPQHF. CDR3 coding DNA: TGTGCCAGTAGTCCAAGGACACTTCCCCGACTCAATCAGCCCCAGCATTTT.

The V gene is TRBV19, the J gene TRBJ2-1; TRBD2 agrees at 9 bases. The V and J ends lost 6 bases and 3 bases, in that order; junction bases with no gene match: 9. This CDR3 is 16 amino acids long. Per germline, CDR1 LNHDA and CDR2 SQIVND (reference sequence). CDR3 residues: CASRASGMGGYNEQFF. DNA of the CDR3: TGTGCCAGTAGGGCTAGCGGGATGGGAGGCTACAATGAGCAGTTCTTC.

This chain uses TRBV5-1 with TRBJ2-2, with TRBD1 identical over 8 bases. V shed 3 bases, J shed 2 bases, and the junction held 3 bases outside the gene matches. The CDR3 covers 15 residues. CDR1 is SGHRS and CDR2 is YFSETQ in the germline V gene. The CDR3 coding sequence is TGCGCCAGCAGCTCTGGACAGGGTAACACCGGGGAGCTGTTTTTT. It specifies CASSSGQGNTGELFF.

The DNA of the CDR3 is TGTGCCAGTAGTACGCCCCGGGCAGCCTTTTACAATGAGCAGTTCTTC. Amino acids: CASSTPRAAFYNEQFF. V gene TRBV19 combines with J gene TRBJ2-1; D ambiguous. Germline V CDR1 and CDR2: LNHDA, SQIVND (reference sequence). The CDR3 runs 16 residues. The germline V and J ends were trimmed by 4 bases and 4 bases, with 17 bases remaining between them.

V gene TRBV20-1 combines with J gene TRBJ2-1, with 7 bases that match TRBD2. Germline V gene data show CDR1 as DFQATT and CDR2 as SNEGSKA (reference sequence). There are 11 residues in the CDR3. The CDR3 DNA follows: TGCAGGGTCGGAGCGGGATTTGAGCAGTTCTTC. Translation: CRVGAGFEQFF.

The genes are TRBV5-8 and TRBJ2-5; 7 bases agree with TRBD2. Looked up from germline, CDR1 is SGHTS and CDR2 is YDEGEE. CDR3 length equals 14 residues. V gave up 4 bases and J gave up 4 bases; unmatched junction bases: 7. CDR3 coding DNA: TGTGCCAGCAGCCCCTGGACTAGTTCAGAGACCCAGTACTTC. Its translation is CASSPWTSSETQYF.

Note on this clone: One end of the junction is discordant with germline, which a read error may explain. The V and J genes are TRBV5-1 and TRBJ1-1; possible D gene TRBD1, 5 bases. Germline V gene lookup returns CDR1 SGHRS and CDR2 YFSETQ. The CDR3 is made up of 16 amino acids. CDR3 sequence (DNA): TGTGCCAGCAGTACCTTAAGTGCGACAGCAAACACTGAAGCTTTCTTT. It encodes CASSTLSATANTEAFF.

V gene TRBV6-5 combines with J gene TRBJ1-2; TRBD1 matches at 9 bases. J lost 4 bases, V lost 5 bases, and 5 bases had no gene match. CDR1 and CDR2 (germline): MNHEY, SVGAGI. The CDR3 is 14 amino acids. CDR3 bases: TGTGCCAGCAGTGGGACAGGGTCGGGCTATGGCTACACCTTC. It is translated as CASSGTGSGYGYTF.

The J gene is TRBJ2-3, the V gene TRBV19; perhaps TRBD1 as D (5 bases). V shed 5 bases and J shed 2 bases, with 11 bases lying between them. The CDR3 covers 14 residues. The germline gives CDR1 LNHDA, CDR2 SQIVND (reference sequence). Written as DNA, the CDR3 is TGTGCCAGTAGTCGACAGCCAAACACAGATACGCAGTATTTT. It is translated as CASSRQPNTDTQYF.

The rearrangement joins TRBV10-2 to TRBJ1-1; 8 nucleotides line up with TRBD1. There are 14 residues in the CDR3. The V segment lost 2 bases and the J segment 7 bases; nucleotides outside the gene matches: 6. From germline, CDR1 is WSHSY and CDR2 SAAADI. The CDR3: CASSERQGISEAFF. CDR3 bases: TGCGCCAGCAGTGAGAGACAGGGGATCAGTGAAGCTTTCTTT.

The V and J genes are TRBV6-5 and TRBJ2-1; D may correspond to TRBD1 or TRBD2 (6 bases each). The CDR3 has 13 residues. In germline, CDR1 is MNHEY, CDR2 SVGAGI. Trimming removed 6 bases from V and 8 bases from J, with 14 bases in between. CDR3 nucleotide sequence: TGTGCCAGCAGCCACGGGGGACACTATGAGCAGTTCTTC. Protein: CASSHGGHYEQFF.

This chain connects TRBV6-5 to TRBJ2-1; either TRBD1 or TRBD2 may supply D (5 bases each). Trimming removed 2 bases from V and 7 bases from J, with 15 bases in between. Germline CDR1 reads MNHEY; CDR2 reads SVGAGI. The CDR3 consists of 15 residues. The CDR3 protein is CASSYGLGTRNEQFF. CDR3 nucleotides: TGTGCCAGCAGTTACGGTCTGGGGACCCGAAATGAGCAGTTCTTC.

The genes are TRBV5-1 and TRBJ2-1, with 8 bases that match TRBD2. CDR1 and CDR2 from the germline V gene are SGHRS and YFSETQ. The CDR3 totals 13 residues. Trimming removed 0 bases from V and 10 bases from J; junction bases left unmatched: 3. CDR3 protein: CASSLGGGLEQFF. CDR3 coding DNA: TGCGCCAGCAGCTTGGGCGGGGGGCTGGAGCAGTTCTTC.

For the CDR3, the DNA is TGTGCCAGCAGCTTAGAGGGGGGAAGTACAGATACGCAGTATTTT. Translation: CASSLEGGSTDTQYF. This rearrangement joins TRBV7-6 to TRBJ2-3; D assignment may be TRBD1 or TRBD2 (6 bases each). V was cut by 1 base and J by 3 bases, with 11 bases left in between. The CDR3 contains 15 residues. Germline assignment: CDR1 SGHVS and CDR2 FNYEAQ.

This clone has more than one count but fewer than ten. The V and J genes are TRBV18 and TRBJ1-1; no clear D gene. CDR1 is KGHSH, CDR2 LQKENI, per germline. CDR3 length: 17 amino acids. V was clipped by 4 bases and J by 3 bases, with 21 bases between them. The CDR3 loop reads CASSLAGERRWDTEAFF. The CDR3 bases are TGTGCCAGCTCACTGGCTGGGGAAAGGCGATGGGACACTGAAGCTTTCTTT.

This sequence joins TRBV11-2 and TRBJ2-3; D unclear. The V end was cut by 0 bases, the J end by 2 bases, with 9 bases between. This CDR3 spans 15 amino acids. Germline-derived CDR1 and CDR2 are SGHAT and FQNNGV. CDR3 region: CASSLDRDLTDTQYF. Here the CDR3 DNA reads TGTGCCAGCAGCTTAGACCGCGACCTCACAGATACGCAGTATTTT.

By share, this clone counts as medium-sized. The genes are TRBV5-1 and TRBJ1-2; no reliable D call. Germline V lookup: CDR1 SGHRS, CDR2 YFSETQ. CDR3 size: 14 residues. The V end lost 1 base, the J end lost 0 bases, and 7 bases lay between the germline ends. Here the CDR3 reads CASSLQLANYGYTF. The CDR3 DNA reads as TGCGCCAGCAGCTTGCAGTTAGCTAACTATGGCTACACCTTC.

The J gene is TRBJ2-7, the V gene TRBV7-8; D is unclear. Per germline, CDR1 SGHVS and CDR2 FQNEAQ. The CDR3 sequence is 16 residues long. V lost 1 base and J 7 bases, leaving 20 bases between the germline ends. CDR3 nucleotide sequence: TGTGCCAGCAGCTTAGGTCCCATAACCGGCGGCCAAGAGCAGTACTTC. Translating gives CASSLGPITGGQEQYF.

CDR3 residues: CASSPRRTSSYNEQFF. In DNA, the CDR3 is TGCGCCAGCAGCCCCCGACGTACATCCTCCTACAATGAGCAGTTCTTC. The rearrangement joins TRBV5-1 to TRBJ2-1, with D hard to call. The CDR3 contains 16 residues. Trimming shortened V by 4 bases and J by 0 bases, and 14 bases separated the two germline ends. Germline CDR1 and CDR2: SGHRS and YFSETQ.

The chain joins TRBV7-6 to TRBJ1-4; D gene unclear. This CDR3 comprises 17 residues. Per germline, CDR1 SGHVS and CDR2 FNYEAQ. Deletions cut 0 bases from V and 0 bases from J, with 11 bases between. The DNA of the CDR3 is TGTGCCAGCAGCTTAGCGACTTTGACGGCAACTAATGAAAAACTGTTTTTT. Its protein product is CASSLATLTATNEKLFF.

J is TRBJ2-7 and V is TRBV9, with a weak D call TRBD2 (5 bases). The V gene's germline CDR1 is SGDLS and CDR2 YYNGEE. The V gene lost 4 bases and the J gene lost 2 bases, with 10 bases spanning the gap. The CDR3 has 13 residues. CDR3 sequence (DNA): TGTGCCAGCAGCACGCCGGGGACCTACGAGCAGTACTTC. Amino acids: CASSTPGTYEQYF.